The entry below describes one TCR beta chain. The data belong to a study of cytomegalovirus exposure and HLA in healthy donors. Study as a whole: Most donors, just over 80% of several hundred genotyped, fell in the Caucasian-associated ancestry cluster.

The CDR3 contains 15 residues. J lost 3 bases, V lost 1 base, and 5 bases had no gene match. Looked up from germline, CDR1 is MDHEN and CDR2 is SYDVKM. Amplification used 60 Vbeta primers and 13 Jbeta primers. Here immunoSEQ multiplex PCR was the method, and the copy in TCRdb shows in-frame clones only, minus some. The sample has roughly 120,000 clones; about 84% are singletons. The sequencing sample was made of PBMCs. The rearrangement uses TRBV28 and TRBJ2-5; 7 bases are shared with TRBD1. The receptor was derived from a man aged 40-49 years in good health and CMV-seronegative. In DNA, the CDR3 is TGTGCCAGCAGTTTATCCGGACAGGCAGAAGAGACCCAGTACTTC. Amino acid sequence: CASSLSGQAEETQYF. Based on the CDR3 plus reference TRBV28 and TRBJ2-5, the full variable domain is DVKVTQSSRYLVKRTGEKVFLECVQDMDHENMFWYRQDPGLGLRLIYFSYDVKMKEKGDIPEGYSVSREKKERFSLILESASTNQTSMYLCASSLSGQAEETQYFGPGTRLLVL.